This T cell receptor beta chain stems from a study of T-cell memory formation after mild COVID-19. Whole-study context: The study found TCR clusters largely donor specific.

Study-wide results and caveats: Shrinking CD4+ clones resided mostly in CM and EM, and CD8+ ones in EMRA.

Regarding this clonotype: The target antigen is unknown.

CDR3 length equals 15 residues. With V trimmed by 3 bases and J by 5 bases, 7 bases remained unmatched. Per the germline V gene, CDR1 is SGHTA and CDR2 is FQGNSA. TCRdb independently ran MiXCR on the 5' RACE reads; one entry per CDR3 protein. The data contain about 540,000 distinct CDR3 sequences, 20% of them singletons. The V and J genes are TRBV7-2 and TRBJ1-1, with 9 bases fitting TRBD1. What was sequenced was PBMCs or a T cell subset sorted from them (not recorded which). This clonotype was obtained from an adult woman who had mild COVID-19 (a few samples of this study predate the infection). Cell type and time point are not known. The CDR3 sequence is CASSFWTGVGTEAFF. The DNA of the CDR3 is TGTGCCAGCAGCTTCTGGACAGGGGTGGGAACTGAAGCTTTCTTT. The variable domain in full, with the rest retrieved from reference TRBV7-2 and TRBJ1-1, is GAGVSQSPSNKVTEKGKDVELRCDPISGHTALYWYRQSLGQGLEFLIYFQGNSAPDKSGLPSDRFSAERTGGSVSTLTIQRTQQEDSAVYLCASSFWTGVGTEAFFGQGTRLTVV.